Following are 3 T cell receptor beta chains from one sample sequenced in a study of identical twins. TCRdb reprocessed the 5' RACE reads via MiXCR and lists one record per CDR3 protein. This sample carries some 660,000 distinct CDR3 sequences, over 8.5% of them seen once, and the ten largest clones take approximately 0.94%. These data were likewise used in another study, on yellow fever vaccine responses in identical twins.

The sequenced sample was PBMCs. These TCRs come from a woman aged 18-29 years in good health.

V and J are TRBV2 and TRBJ2-1, with D uncertain. CDR3 length: 14 residues. CDR1 is SNHLY and CDR2 is FYNNEI in the germline V gene. The V end was cut by 0 bases, the J end by 8 bases, with 11 bases between. In nucleotides, the CDR3 is TGTGCCAGCAGTGAAGCGCCTAGTTTGGATGAGCAGTTCTTC. It encodes CASSEAPSLDEQFF.

This clonotype was observed a few times. A read error may account for a junction end that differs from germline. The J gene is TRBJ2-1, the V gene TRBV11-2, with 11 bases fitting TRBD2. The CDR3 spans 16 residues. The germline V gene encodes CDR1 SGHAT and CDR2 FQNNGV. The CDR3 loop reads CVSSLGLAGAVNEQFF. The CDR3 coding sequence is TGTGTCAGCAGCTTAGGACTAGCGGGTGCCGTCAATGAGCAGTTCTTC.

This clonotype was observed at least ten times. The J gene is TRBJ1-4, the V gene TRBV20-1; no clear D. The CDR3 extends over 13 amino acids. CDR1 and CDR2 from the germline V gene are DFQATT and SNEGSKA (reference sequence). Trimming stripped 1 base from V and 0 bases from J, with 3 bases between. As DNA, the CDR3 is TGCAGTGCTAGAGTTACAACTAATGAAAAACTGTTTTTT. It is translated as CSARVTTNEKLFF.